The 20 T cell receptor beta chains presented below share a single source sample, sequenced in a study of T cell responses to AZD1222 COVID-19 vaccine. Clones were sequenced by immunoSEQ multiplex PCR, and TCRdb holds only the in-frame ones, with some missing. The sample lists over 45,000 clones; 70% to 90% were seen once. The sequencing used peripheral blood, collected on day 0 of AZD1222 vaccination. These receptors all stem from an adult in good health.

The genes are TRBV18 and TRBJ2-1; 7 bases align to TRBD1. The CDR3 is 16 amino acids. Germline V gene sequence: CDR1 KGHSH, CDR2 LQKENI. V lost 3 bases, J lost 5 bases, and 10 bases stayed unmatched. CDR3 amino acids: CASSPATGQLDNEQFF. Written as DNA, the CDR3 is TGTGCCAGCTCACCCGCAACGGGACAGCTGGACAATGAGCAGTTCTTC. The whole variable domain, remainder taken from reference TRBV18 and TRBJ2-1, is NAGVMQNPRHLVRRRGQEARLRCSPMKGHSHVYWYRQLPEEGLKFMVYLQKENIIDESGMPKERFSAEFPKEGPSILRIQQVVRGDSAAYFCASSPATGQLDNEQFFGPGTRLTVL.

This clone was detected only a few times. This chain joins TRBV30 and TRBJ1-3, with D hard to call. Germline loops: CDR1 GTSNPN, CDR2 SVGIG (reference sequence). This CDR3 comprises 15 residues. Trimming removed 2 bases at V and 0 bases at J, with 11 bases between. CDR3 nucleotides: TGTGCCTGGAGTCCCCGAGTGAGCTCTGGAAACACCATATATTTT. Residues: CAWSPRVSSGNTIYF.

This rearrangement joins TRBV3-1 (or the pseudogene TRBV3-2) to TRBJ1-2; weak D call: TRBD1 (6 bases). Looked up from germline, CDR1 is LGHDT and CDR2 is YNNKEL (reference sequence). Trimming removed 4 bases at V and 5 bases at J, with 17 bases between. CDR3 length: 15 residues. CDR3 residues: CASSPVGGAMYGYTF. The CDR3 DNA sequence: TGTGCCAGCAGCCCCGTTGGGGGGGCGATGTATGGCTACACCTTC.

This clone was seen a handful of times. This chain joins TRBV5-1 and TRBJ1-1, with D perhaps matching TRBD1 (6 bases). The germline CDR1 and CDR2 sequences are SGHRS and YFSETQ. V lost 4 bases and J 0 bases, leaving 7 bases between the germline ends. CDR3 length: 13 amino acids. The CDR3 sequence: CASSRDMNTEAFF. CDR3 nucleotides: TGCGCCAGCAGCAGGGACATGAACACTGAAGCTTTCTTT. The complete variable domain, with remaining parts taken from reference TRBV5-1 and TRBJ1-1, reads KAGVTQTPRYLIKTRGQQVTLSCSPISGHRSVSWYQQTPGQGLQFLFEYFSETQRNKGNFPGRFSGRQFSNSRSEMNVSTLELGDSALYLCASSRDMNTEAFFGQGTRLTVV.

This rearrangement joins TRBV9 to TRBJ1-1; D unclear. This CDR3 spans 12 amino acids. Between the trimmed V and J ends, which lost 5 bases and 9 bases, there was a span of 14 bases. Germline V lookup: CDR1 SGDLS, CDR2 YYNGEE. The CDR3 DNA reads TGTGCCAGCAGTCTCTCCGGGGATAAAGCTTTCTTT. The encoded protein is CASSLSGDKAFF. Together with reference TRBV9 and TRBJ1-1, the CDR3 gives the full variable domain: DSGVTQTPKHLITATGQRVTLRCSPRSGDLSVYWYQQSLDQGLQFLIQYYNGEERAKGNILERFSAQQFPDLHSELNLSSLELGDSALYFCASSLSGDKAFFGQGTRLTVV.

This rearrangement joins TRBV10-3 to TRBJ2-2, with D unclear. Germline lookup yields CDR1 ENHRY and CDR2 SYGVKD. Trimming removed 3 bases from V and 5 bases from J, with 13 bases in between. CDR3 length: 15 residues. The CDR3 sequence is CAISDSLGKTGELFF. The DNA for the CDR3 is TGTGCCATCAGTGATTCCTTAGGGAAGACCGGGGAGCTGTTTTTT.

The V call is TRBV10-3, the J call TRBJ2-7, with 7 nucleotides matching TRBD1. The CDR3 extends over 15 amino acids. Germline-derived CDR1 and CDR2 are ENHRY and SYGVKD. V trimming: 4 bases; J trimming: 0 bases; junction bases outside the gene matches: 6. Written as DNA, the CDR3 is TGTGCCATCAGTGGAATTGGGACAGTCTCCTACGAGCAGTACTTC. The encoded protein is CAISGIGTVSYEQYF.

V and J are TRBV28 and TRBJ2-3; 8 bases agree with TRBD2. V shed 6 bases, J shed 5 bases, and the junction held 4 bases outside the gene matches. The CDR3 length is 13 residues. Germline lookup yields CDR1 MDHEN and CDR2 SYDVKM. This chain's CDR3 is CASRRGGIDTQYF. For the CDR3, the DNA is TGTGCCAGCAGACGGGGGGGGATAGATACGCAGTATTTT. Full variable domain (rest looked up from reference TRBV28 and TRBJ2-3): DVKVTQSSRYLVKRTGEKVFLECVQDMDHENMFWYRQDPGLGLRLIYFSYDVKMKEKGDIPEGYSVSREKKERFSLILESASTNQTSMYLCASRRGGIDTQYFGPGTRLTVL.

This chain links TRBV7-9 with TRBJ1-2, with 8 nucleotides matching TRBD1. The CDR3 has 14 amino acids. Germline V gene data show CDR1 as SEHNR and CDR2 as FQNEAQ (reference sequence). Trimming at V came to 5 bases and at J to 3 bases, leaving 5 bases not matched to a gene. The CDR3 DNA follows: TGTGCCAGCAGCCAAGGGACAGGCCACTATGGCTACACCTTC. Its protein is CASSQGTGHYGYTF.

This clone was seen a single time. This chain links TRBV7-2 with TRBJ1-2; D unresolved. The V gene lost 2 bases and the J gene lost 8 bases, with 12 bases spanning the gap. The CDR3 sequence is 13 residues long. Germline CDR1 and CDR2: SGHTA and FQGNSA. The CDR3 sequence: CASSLSKEVGYTF. As DNA, the CDR3 is TGTGCCAGCAGCTTAAGCAAGGAGGTAGGCTACACCTTC.

V usage is TRBV6-5 and J usage is TRBJ1-1; 8 bases are shared with TRBD1. This CDR3 region has 14 residues. Germline V gene data show CDR1 as MNHEY and CDR2 as SVGAGI. Unmatched junction bases numbered 8, after V lost 6 bases and J lost 5 bases. DNA of the CDR3: TGTGCCAGCAGAATAAACAGGGGGGAGACTGAAGCTTTCTTT. This encodes CASRINRGETEAFF.

The chain employs TRBV5-1 and TRBJ2-6; D remains ambiguous. The germline V gene encodes CDR1 SGHRS and CDR2 YFSETQ. V was cut by 5 bases and J by 6 bases, with 18 bases left in between. The CDR3 sequence is 16 residues long. The CDR3 sequence: CASSVGPTNTANVLTF. CDR3 nucleotides: TGCGCCAGCAGTGTTGGTCCAACTAACACGGCCAACGTCCTGACTTTC.

The J gene is TRBJ1-5, the V gene TRBV30; D is possibly TRBD1 (5 bases). The V gene's germline CDR1 is GTSNPN and CDR2 SVGIG (reference sequence). CDR3 length equals 13 residues. V was trimmed by 4 bases and J by 6 bases, leaving 13 bases between them. CDR3 amino acids: CAWTEGIRQPQHF. The CDR3, as DNA: TGTGCCTGGACAGAGGGGATTCGTCAGCCCCAGCATTTT.

This clone was detected once. The gene calls are TRBV6-1 and TRBJ2-6; possible D gene TRBD1, 6 bases. The CDR3 sequence is 16 residues long. V was cut by 0 bases and J by 4 bases, with 10 bases left in between. Germline CDR1 and CDR2: MNHNS and SASEGT. The CDR3 is CASSEAQGSGANVLTF. CDR3 DNA sequence: TGTGCCAGCAGTGAAGCGCAGGGGTCAGGGGCCAACGTCCTGACTTTC.

The rearrangement uses TRBV24-1 and TRBJ2-5, with D tentatively TRBD1 or TRBD2 (5 bases each). CDR1 KGHDR and CDR2 SFDVKD come from the germline V gene. The CDR3 consists of 14 residues. Trimming pared 4 bases from V and 2 bases from J, leaving 10 bases between. CDR3 region: CATSDPGPQETQYF. CDR3 sequence (DNA): TGTGCCACCAGTGACCCGGGGCCACAAGAGACCCAGTACTTC.

This chain joins TRBV9 and TRBJ2-4; 12 bases are a match to TRBD2. V lost 3 bases and J lost 6; bases outside the gene matches: 10. The CDR3 is 17 amino acids. The germline V gene has CDR1 SGDLS and CDR2 YYNGEE. CDR3 residues: CASSASVTTSGGNIQYF. CDR3 nucleotides: TGTGCCAGCAGCGCCTCCGTTACGACTAGCGGGGGAAACATTCAGTACTTC.

The J gene is TRBJ1-2, the V gene TRBV10-1, with a weak D call TRBD1 (6 bases). Trimming took 0 bases from V and 2 from J, leaving 13 bases between them. Germline assignment: CDR1 WNHNN and CDR2 SYGVQD (reference sequence). CDR3 length equals 16 residues. The CDR3 DNA reads as TGCGCCAGCAGTGAGTCTAGGGGGTGGGGGAACTATGGCTACACCTTC. Translating it yields CASSESRGWGNYGYTF.

J is TRBJ2-7 and V is TRBV6-2 or TRBV6-3; 8 bases fit TRBD1. V was pared by 2 bases and J by 3 bases, with 6 bases of the junction left unmatched. Germline lookup yields CDR1 MNHEY and CDR2 SVGEGT. This CDR3 contains 15 residues. The CDR3: CASSYEDRVVYEQYF. CDR3 DNA: TGTGCCAGCAGTTACGAGGACAGGGTTGTCTACGAGCAGTACTTC.

The chain employs TRBV5-1 and TRBJ1-6; D is possibly TRBD1 (6 bases). The germline V and J ends were trimmed by 4 bases and 10 bases, with 21 bases remaining between them. The germline V gene has CDR1 SGHRS and CDR2 YFSETQ. This CDR3 is 16 amino acids long. The CDR3 bases are TGCGCCAGCAGCGAGATTTCACAGGGAAGTGGATCACCCCTCCACTTT. Its translation: CASSEISQGSGSPLHF.

The rearrangement joins TRBV9 to TRBJ1-5; no clear D. CDR1 is SGDLS, CDR2 YYNGEE, per germline. The V end was cut by 1 base, the J end by 4 bases, with 9 bases between. There are 14 residues in the CDR3. This CDR3 is CASSVSQQNQPQHF. As DNA, the CDR3 is TGTGCCAGCAGCGTATCCCAACAGAATCAGCCCCAGCATTTT. Together with reference TRBV9 and TRBJ1-5, the CDR3 gives the full variable domain: DSGVTQTPKHLITATGQRVTLRCSPRSGDLSVYWYQQSLDQGLQFLIQYYNGEERAKGNILERFSAQQFPDLHSELNLSSLELGDSALYFCASSVSQQNQPQHFGDGTRLSIL.